Below, 9 T cell receptor beta chains from the same sample are listed, as sequenced in a study of blood T cell repertoires in COVID-19. TCRdb's copy holds only in-frame clones and misses some; the assay was immunoSEQ multiplex PCR. The sample consists of roughly 150,000 clones, approximately 84% of them appearing once. The sample comprised PBMCs or T cells enriched from blood (not recorded which). The receptors were sampled from a man aged 50 to 59 in a cohort exposed to, infected with or recovered from COVID-19 (not recorded which).

The chain is built from TRBV9 and TRBJ2-1; TRBD1 is a possible D gene (5 bases). Germline V CDR1 and CDR2: SGDLS, YYNGEE. The CDR3 loop spans 18 amino acids. Trimming pared 0 bases from V and 0 bases from J, leaving 16 bases between. The CDR3 DNA sequence: TGTGCCAGCAGCGTAGACGGGCTAGGGGCGACCTCCTACAATGAGCAGTTCTTC. Translating it yields CASSVDGLGATSYNEQFF.

The chain couples TRBV5-4 to TRBJ2-3; D is perhaps TRBD1 (5 bases). The CDR3 runs to 15 residues. V was trimmed by 2 bases and J by 0 bases, leaving 10 bases between them. Per the germline V gene, CDR1 is SGHNT and CDR2 is YYREEE (reference sequence). CDR3 region: CASSFPGISTDTQYF. The CDR3 coding sequence is TGTGCCAGCAGCTTTCCAGGGATTAGCACAGATACGCAGTATTTT.

This clone appeared once. The chain carries TRBV29-1 and TRBJ1-1; D not resolved. Trimming pared 2 bases from V and 5 bases from J, leaving 6 bases between. The germline V gene has CDR1 SQVTM and CDR2 ANQGSEA. The CDR3 sequence is 11 residues long. CDR3 amino acids: CSVELQTEAFF. In nucleotides, the CDR3 is TGCAGCGTTGAACTACAGACTGAAGCTTTCTTT.

V is TRBV5-1 and J is TRBJ2-4; 12 bases agree with TRBD1. The CDR3 runs 17 residues. Germline lookup yields CDR1 SGHRS and CDR2 YFSETQ. J lost 8 bases, V lost 1 base, and 10 bases had no gene match. The CDR3: CASSLPPGQGAGDIQYF. CDR3 nucleotide sequence: TGCGCCAGCAGCTTGCCTCCGGGACAGGGGGCCGGGGACATTCAGTACTTC. Variable domain in full (rest from reference TRBV5-1 and TRBJ2-4): KAGVTQTPRYLIKTRGQQVTLSCSPISGHRSVSWYQQTPGQGLQFLFEYFSETQRNKGNFPGRFSGRQFSNSRSEMNVSTLELGDSALYLCASSLPPGQGAGDIQYFGAGTRLSVL.

J is TRBJ1-6 and V is TRBV27; D not resolved. Trimming removed 7 bases from V and 4 bases from J, with 5 bases in between. CDR1 and CDR2 (germline): MNHEY, SMNVEV (reference sequence). The length of the CDR3 is 12 residues. As DNA, the CDR3 is TGTGCCAGCAAATCTTATAATTCACCCCTCCACTTT. Translated: CASKSYNSPLHF.

V and J are TRBV11-2 and TRBJ2-7, with D possibly TRBD2 on 6 matching bases. Germline CDR1 reads SGHAT; CDR2 reads FQNNGV. Trimming left V 7 bases short and J 5 bases short, with 15 bases between. CDR3 length: 13 amino acids. The CDR3 DNA follows: TGTGCCAGCACCCGCGACCGGGGGAACGAGCAGTACTTC. Amino acids: CASTRDRGNEQYF. The full variable domain, its missing parts supplied by reference TRBV11-2 and TRBJ2-7, is EAGVAQSPRYKIIEKRQSVAFWCNPISGHATLYWYQQILGQGPKLLIQFQNNGVVDDSQLPKDRFSAERLKGVDSTLKIQPAKLEDSAVYLCASTRDRGNEQYFGPGTRLTVT.

This rearrangement joins TRBV2 to TRBJ2-5; D not certain. This CDR3 has 11 residues. Germline V gene lookup returns CDR1 SNHLY and CDR2 FYNNEI. Trimming pared 4 bases from V and 5 bases from J, leaving 5 bases between. In DNA form, the CDR3 reads TGTGCCAGCAGTGCCCGGGAGACCCAGTACTTC. Protein: CASSARETQYF.

This clone was counted a few times. The rearrangement uses TRBV28 and TRBJ1-2; perhaps TRBD1 as D (6 bases). V lost 6 bases to trimming and J lost 9 bases, with 14 bases between them. Per the germline V gene, CDR1 is MDHEN and CDR2 is SYDVKM. The CDR3 totals 12 residues. The CDR3 region is CASSSGGLSYTF. The CDR3 coding sequence is TGTGCCAGCAGCAGCGGGGGCCTGAGCTACACCTTC.

This clone was counted a single time. The chain joins TRBV24-1 to TRBJ1-2; 8 positions agree with TRBD1. The CDR3 is made up of 16 amino acids. Germline trimming cut 3 bases from V and 8 bases from J; bases unmatched to any gene: 13. CDR1 is KGHDR, CDR2 SFDVKD, per germline. CDR3 in amino acids: CATSDPGGSLSYGYTF. The CDR3 DNA follows: TGTGCCACCAGTGATCCAGGGGGCTCGCTGAGTTACGGCTACACCTTC.